These T cell receptor beta chains were read from a single sample in a study of blood T cell repertoires in COVID-19. Libraries were prepared by immunoSEQ multiplex PCR; TCRdb keeps only in-frame clonotypes and omits some of them. The sample lists some 170,000 clones; 87% were seen once. Material for sequencing was peripheral blood. The receptors derive from a woman aged 60-75 years who had recovered from COVID-19. Each CDR3 is given with its conserved first and last residue. The D gene is left open where the match is weak. The size entry is marked missing in some rows and otherwise reads once, few, many or a size class.

>TRBV6-5|TRBJ2-5|NA|NA
TGTGCCAGCAGTTACATTCAGGGCTGGGAGACCCAGTACTTC
CASSYIQGWETQYF
>TRBV6-1|TRBJ2-1|TRBD2|NA
TGTGCCAGCAGTGAAACCGGTAGCGGGGGGCTTGAGCAGTTCTTC
CASSETGSGGLEQFF
>TRBV5-5|TRBJ2-1|NA|NA
TGTGCCAGCAGCTCCTACATCGGAGATCCGTTCTTC
CASSSYIGDPFF
>TRBV5-1|TRBJ1-1|NA|NA
TGCGCCAGCAGCTTGAACGGGGGAAACACTGAAGCTTTCTTT
CASSLNGGNTEAFF
>TRBV2|TRBJ1-2|NA|NA
TGTGCCACCGTCTCGGGGGTGTTGGGTGGCTACACCTTC
CATVSGVLGGYTF
>TRBV19|TRBJ1-1|TRBD1|few
TGTGCCAGTAGTATTCGGACAGGGGTTCGGGCTTTCTTT
CASSIRTGVRAFF
>TRBV28|TRBJ2-5|TRBD2|NA
TGTGCCAGCAGTTCCGGGACTATGGGGACCCAGTACTTC
CASSSGTMGTQYF
>TRBV6-5|TRBJ2-7|TRBD1|NA
TGTGCCGGAGCCGGGACAGGGAATACCAACGAGCAGTACTTC
CAGAGTGNTNEQYF
>TRBV30|TRBJ2-6|NA|few
TGTGCCTGGAGGAATGGAGTGTACGGACAAAGCTCTGGGGCCAACGTCCTGACTTTC
CAWRNGVYGQSSGANVLTF
>TRBV4-1|TRBJ2-7|TRBD2|few
TGCGCCAGCAGCCAAGAAAAGTTAAGGGGAGGGGTCGAGCAGTACTTC
CASSQEKLRGGVEQYF
>TRBV14|TRBJ1-1|NA|NA
TGTTCGAGCATAGTAGCTTTCTTT
CSSIVAFF
>TRBV6-2/TRBV6-3|TRBJ2-3|TRBD2|once
TGTGCCAGCAGTGTCCTAGCGGGAAGGTCTGGCACAGATACGCAGTATTTT
CASSVLAGRSGTDTQYF
>TRBV28|TRBJ2-7|NA|NA
TGTGCCAGCAGTCCCACAGGGACCCCCTACGAGCAGTACTTC
CASSPTGTPYEQYF
>TRBV11-3|TRBJ1-3|NA|NA
TGTGCCAGCAGCTTAGGACCGCCCGGGGGAAACACCATATATTTT
CASSLGPPGGNTIYF
>TRBV28|TRBJ2-2|TRBD2|NA
TGTGCCATCCGGACTAGCGGGGGGCCCTCAGAGCTGTTTTTT
CAIRTSGGPSELFF
>TRBV5-1|TRBJ1-4|NA|NA
TGCGCCAGCAATCAGGCAGGGCCTAATGAAAAACTGTTTTTT
CASNQAGPNEKLFF
>TRBV28|TRBJ1-6|NA|NA
TGTGCCAGCAGTCCCGGAGACAGATATAATTCACCCCTCCACTTT
CASSPGDRYNSPLHF
>TRBV10-3|TRBJ1-1|TRBD1|NA
TGTGCCATCAGTGATAGACAGGGGGGCACTGAAGCTTTCTTT
CAISDRQGGTEAFF
>TRBV12-3/TRBV12-4|TRBJ2-7|NA|NA
TGTGCCAGCAGTTTGGGGAGTGCGAACGAGCAGTACTTC
CASSLGSANEQYF
>TRBV2|TRBJ1-1|NA|NA
TGTGCCAGCAGTGGTCTGAACAGGAACACTGAAGCTTTCTTT
CASSGLNRNTEAFF
>TRBV6-5|TRBJ1-1|NA|NA
TGTGCCAGCACCGTAGGGCAGGGGAACACTGAAGCTTTCTTT
CASTVGQGNTEAFF
>TRBV18|TRBJ2-1|TRBD2|NA
TGTGCCAGCTCACCACTAGCGGGGGCCTACAATGAGCAGTTCTTC
CASSPLAGAYNEQFF
>TRBV19|TRBJ2-1|TRBD2|NA
TGTGCCAGTAGGGTACTAGCGGCGGGATACAATGAGCAGTTCTTC
CASRVLAAGYNEQFF
>TRBV13|TRBJ2-7|NA|NA
TGTGCCAGCAGCCCCCGGACAGCCTCCTACGAGCAGTACTTC
CASSPRTASYEQYF
>TRBV3-1/TRBV3-2|TRBJ2-3|NA|NA
TGTGCCAGCAGCCAAGATCTATCGGAGGGGAATACGCAGTATTTT
CASSQDLSEGNTQYF
>TRBV3-1/TRBV3-2|TRBJ2-1|TRBD2|once
TGTGCCAGCACGCGGGGGGACTCCTACAATGAGCAGTTCTTC
CASTRGDSYNEQFF
>TRBV5-1|TRBJ2-3|TRBD2|NA
TGCGCCAGCAGGGGACCAGTGACTAGCGGGGATACAGATACGCAGTATTTT
CASRGPVTSGDTDTQYF
>TRBV6-5|TRBJ2-3|TRBD2|NA
TGTGCCAGCGGACCTAGCGGGGGCACAGATACGCAGTATTTT
CASGPSGGTDTQYF
>TRBV5-6|TRBJ2-5|TRBD1|NA
TGTGCCAGCAGCTGGGGGACAGGGGGTCAGAAGACCCAGTACTTC
CASSWGTGGQKTQYF
>TRBV2|TRBJ1-5|TRBD1|NA
TGTGCCAGCAGCGGGGACAGCCATAGCAATCAGCCCCAGCATTTT
CASSGDSHSNQPQHF
>TRBV28|TRBJ1-6|TRBD1|NA
TGTGCCAGCAGTTTATATGGCAGGGGGTCCCGGGGACCCCTCCACTTT
CASSLYGRGSRGPLHF
>TRBV3-1/TRBV3-2|TRBJ1-1|NA|NA
TGTGCCAGCAGCCAACAGGTTATGAACACTGAAGCTTTCTTT
CASSQQVMNTEAFF
>TRBV19|TRBJ1-5|TRBD1|few
TGTGCCAGTGCCGGGACAGGGGATCAGCCCCAGCATTTT
CASAGTGDQPQHF
>TRBV4-1|TRBJ1-2|NA|few
TGCGCCAGCAGCCCTGTGCTCAGGGCCAGGTTCACCCTTAACTATGGCTACACCTTC
CASSPVLRARFTLNYGYTF
>TRBV5-1|TRBJ2-3|NA|NA
TGCGCCAGCAGGTTGTTCCAGGGAACAGATACGCAGTATTTT
CASRLFQGTDTQYF
>TRBV3-1/TRBV3-2|TRBJ1-1|NA|NA
TGTGCCAGCAGCCAGGGTACAGGGATACAAGCTTTCTTT
CASSQGTGIQAFF
>TRBV4-3|TRBJ1-5|NA|NA
TGCGCCAGCAGCCAAGACAGGGACAATCAGCCCCAGCATTTT
CASSQDRDNQPQHF
>TRBV11-2|TRBJ1-5|TRBD1|NA
TGTGCCAGCAGCTCCGGGACAGGGGCCTATCAGCCCCAGCATTTT
CASSSGTGAYQPQHF
>TRBV15|TRBJ2-7|TRBD1|NA
TGTGCCACCAGCAGAGTGGGGACAGGCTACGAGCAGTACTTC
CATSRVGTGYEQYF
>TRBV19|TRBJ1-1|NA|NA
TGTGCCAGTAGTCAGTCGGACAGTCCGAACACTGAAGCTTTCTTT
CASSQSDSPNTEAFF
>TRBV5-1|TRBJ1-1|NA|NA
TGCGCCAGCAGCTTCGACAGGTCGAACACTGAAGCTTTCTTT
CASSFDRSNTEAFF
>TRBV19|TRBJ2-2|NA|NA
TGTGCCAGTAGTATATCTAGGATAAACACCGGGGAGCTGTTTTTT
CASSISRINTGELFF
>TRBV5-1|TRBJ2-1|NA|NA
TGCGCCAGCAGCTTACTTCCGGGGGATGAGCAGTTCTTC
CASSLLPGDEQFF
>TRBV10-3|TRBJ1-5|NA|NA
TGTGCCATCACAGGGGCAAGCAATCAGCCCCAGCATTTT
CAITGASNQPQHF
>TRBV28|TRBJ1-4|NA|NA
TGTGCCAGCAGTTTCCGGAATGAAAAACTGTTTTTT
CASSFRNEKLFF
>TRBV20-1|TRBJ2-3|NA|NA
TGCAGTGCTAGTCTCCGGGCAGGGGCAGATACGCAGTATTTT
CSASLRAGADTQYF